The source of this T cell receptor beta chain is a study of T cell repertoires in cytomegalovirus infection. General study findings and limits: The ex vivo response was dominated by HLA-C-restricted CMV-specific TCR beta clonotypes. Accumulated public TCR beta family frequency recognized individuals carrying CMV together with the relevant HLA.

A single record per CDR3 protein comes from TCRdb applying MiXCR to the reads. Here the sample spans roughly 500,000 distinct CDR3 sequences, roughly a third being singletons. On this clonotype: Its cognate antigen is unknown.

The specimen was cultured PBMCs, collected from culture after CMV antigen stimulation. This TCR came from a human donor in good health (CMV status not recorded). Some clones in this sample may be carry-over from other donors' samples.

The CDR3 sequence is CSARQDSNQPQHF. The CDR3 bases are TGCAGTGCTAGACAGGACAGTAATCAGCCCCAGCATTTT. J is TRBJ1-5 and V is TRBV20-1, with TRBD1 as a possible D gene (6 bases). Deletions cut 2 bases from V and 4 bases from J, with 9 bases between. CDR1 is DFQATT and CDR2 is SNEGSKA in the germline V gene (reference sequence). This CDR3 is 13 amino acids long.